A selection of T cell receptor beta chains follows, all from one sample in a study of cytomegalovirus exposure and HLA in healthy donors. Produced via immunoSEQ multiplex PCR; TCRdb's table is partial and in-frame only. This sample carries 150,000 to 200,000 clones, approximately 89% of them seen once, and the ten largest clones take around 7.2%. Sample: PBMCs. All receptors come from a man aged 25 to 40 in good health and CMV-seropositive. Both conserved end residues are part of each CDR3. A D gene is named only where the DNA matches it firmly. The size field is filled for only some rows; it gives once, few, many or a size class.

j_call	v_call	d_call	clone_size	cdr3_nt	cdr3_aa
TRBJ1-4	TRBV5-1	TRBD1	NA	TGCGCCAGCAGCTTGGGGGCCCGGGAGGGGGCGAGTGAAAAACTGTTTTTT	CASSLGAREGASEKLFF
TRBJ2-1	TRBV27	NA	NA	TGTGCCAGCACTTCACCCCCCAGCCATGAGCAGTTCTTC	CASTSPPSHEQFF
TRBJ1-5	TRBV6-1	NA	few	TGTGCCAGCAGTGAGGTCCGGGAGGGGCAGCCCCAGCATTTT	CASSEVREGQPQHF
TRBJ2-7	TRBV11-1	NA	few	TGTGCCAGCAGCCCCCTGGGGATGGGGGCCGCGCCCTACGAGCAGTACTTC	CASSPLGMGAAPYEQYF
TRBJ1-2	TRBV20-1	NA	NA	TGCAGTGCTCCTAACTATGGCTACACCTTC	CSAPNYGYTF
TRBJ2-7	TRBV30	NA	NA	TGTGCCTGGAGTGTAAGGGTGGGGTCGTACGAGCAGTACTTC	CAWSVRVGSYEQYF
TRBJ2-1	TRBV15	NA	NA	TGTGCCACCAGCAGAGGCCACGAGACTCCCCCCACGTTCTTC	CATSRGHETPPTFF
TRBJ1-5	TRBV7-8	NA	NA	TGTGCCAGCAGCCCGAGTGGGGCCTCGGGGCCCCAGCATTTT	CASSPSGASGPQHF
TRBJ1-2	TRBV7-2	NA	NA	TGTGCCAGCAGCTTCCGGGACGGTAACTATGGCTACACCTTC	CASSFRDGNYGYTF
TRBJ2-1	TRBV27	NA	NA	TGTGCCAGCAGTTTAGACGCGGGCGCGGGATACAATGAGCAGTTCTTC	CASSLDAGAGYNEQFF
TRBJ1-2	TRBV9	NA	NA	TGTGCCAGCAGCTTCCGGGAGGCAGGCTACACCTTC	CASSFREAGYTF
TRBJ2-2	TRBV15	NA	NA	TGTGCCACCAGCGGTCCTATCACCGGGGAGCTGTTTTTT	CATSGPITGELFF
TRBJ2-1	TRBV7-6	TRBD2	NA	TGTGCCAGCAGCTTTGGGACTAGCGCAAATGAGCAGTTCTTC	CASSFGTSANEQFF
TRBJ2-3	TRBV9	NA	once	TGTGCCAGCAGCGTACTACCGGATAACACAGATACGCAGTATTTT	CASSVLPDNTDTQYF
TRBJ1-5	TRBV28	NA	NA	TGTGCCAGCAGCCGGACGGGGCATAGCAATCAGCCCCAGCATTTT	CASSRTGHSNQPQHF